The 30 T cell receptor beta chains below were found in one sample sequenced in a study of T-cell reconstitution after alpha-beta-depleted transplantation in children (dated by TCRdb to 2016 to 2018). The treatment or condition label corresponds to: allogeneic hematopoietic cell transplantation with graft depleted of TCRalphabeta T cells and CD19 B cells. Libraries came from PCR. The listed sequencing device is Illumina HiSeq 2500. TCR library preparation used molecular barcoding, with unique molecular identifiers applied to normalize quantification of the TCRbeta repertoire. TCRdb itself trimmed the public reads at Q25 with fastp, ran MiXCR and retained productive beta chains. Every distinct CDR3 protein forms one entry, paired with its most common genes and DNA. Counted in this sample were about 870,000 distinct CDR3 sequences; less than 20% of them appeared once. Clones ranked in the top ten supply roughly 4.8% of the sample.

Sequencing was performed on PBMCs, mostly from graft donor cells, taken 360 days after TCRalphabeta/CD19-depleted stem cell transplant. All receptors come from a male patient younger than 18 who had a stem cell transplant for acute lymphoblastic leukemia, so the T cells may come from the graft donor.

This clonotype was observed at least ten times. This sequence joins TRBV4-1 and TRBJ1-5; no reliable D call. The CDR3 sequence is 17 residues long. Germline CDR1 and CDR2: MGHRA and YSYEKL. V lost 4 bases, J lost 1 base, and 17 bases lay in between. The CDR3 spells CASSRTPVGISNQPQHF. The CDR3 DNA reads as TGCGCCAGCAGCCGCACACCGGTAGGGATAAGCAATCAGCCCCAGCATTTT.

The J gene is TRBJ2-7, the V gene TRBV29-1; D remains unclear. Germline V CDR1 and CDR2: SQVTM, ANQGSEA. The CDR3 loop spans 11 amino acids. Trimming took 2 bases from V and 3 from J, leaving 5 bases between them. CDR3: CSVEIFYEQYF. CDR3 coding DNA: TGCAGCGTTGAAATTTTCTACGAGCAGTACTTC.

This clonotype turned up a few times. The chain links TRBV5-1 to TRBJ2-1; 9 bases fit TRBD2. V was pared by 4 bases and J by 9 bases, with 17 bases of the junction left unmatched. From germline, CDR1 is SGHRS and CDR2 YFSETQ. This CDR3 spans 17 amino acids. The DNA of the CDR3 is TGCGCCAGCAGCCCGTTTAGGGCAGCGGGGGGCCCCGTTGAGCAGTTCTTC. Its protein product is CASSPFRAAGGPVEQFF.

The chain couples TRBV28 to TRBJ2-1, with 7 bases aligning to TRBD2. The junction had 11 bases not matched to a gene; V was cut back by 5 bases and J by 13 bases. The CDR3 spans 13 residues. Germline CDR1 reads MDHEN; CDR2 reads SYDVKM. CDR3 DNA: TGTGCCAGCAGTCTGGGGGGAGGGAATCTACAGTTCTTC. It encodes CASSLGGGNLQFF. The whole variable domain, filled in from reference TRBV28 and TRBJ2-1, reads DVKVTQSSRYLVKRTGEKVFLECVQDMDHENMFWYRQDPGLGLRLIYFSYDVKMKEKGDIPEGYSVSREKKERFSLILESASTNQTSMYLCASSLGGGNLQFFGPGTRLTVL.

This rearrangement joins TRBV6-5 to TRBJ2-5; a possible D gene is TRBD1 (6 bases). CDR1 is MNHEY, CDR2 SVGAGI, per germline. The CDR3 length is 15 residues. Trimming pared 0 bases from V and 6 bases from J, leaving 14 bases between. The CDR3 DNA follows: TGTGCCAGCAGTTACTCGAGTACAGGGAAAAAGACCCAGTACTTC. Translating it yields CASSYSSTGKKTQYF.

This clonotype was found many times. The CDR3 bases are TGTGCCAGCAGCCAGGAGGGACAGGGGCGCTATAGCAATCAGCCCCAGCATTTT. This codes for CASSQEGQGRYSNQPQHF. V gene TRBV4-2 combines with J gene TRBJ1-5; 10 bases fit TRBD1. This CDR3 comprises 18 residues. Germline lookup yields CDR1 LGHNA and CDR2 YNFKEQ. After removal of 3 bases from V and 0 bases from J, the junction contained 8 bases not matched to a gene.

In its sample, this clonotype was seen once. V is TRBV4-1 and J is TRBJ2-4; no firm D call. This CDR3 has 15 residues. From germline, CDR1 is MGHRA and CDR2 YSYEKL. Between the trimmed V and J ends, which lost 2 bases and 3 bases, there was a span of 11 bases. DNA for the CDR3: TGCGCCAGCAGCCAACGCTGGATGGGCAAAAACATTCAGTACTTC. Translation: CASSQRWMGKNIQYF.

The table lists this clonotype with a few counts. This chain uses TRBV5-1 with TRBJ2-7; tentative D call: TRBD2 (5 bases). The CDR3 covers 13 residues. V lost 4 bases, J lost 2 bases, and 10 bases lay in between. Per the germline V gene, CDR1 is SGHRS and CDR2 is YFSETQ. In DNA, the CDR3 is TGCGCCAGCAGCGAGGGAATACCCTACGAGCAGTACTTC. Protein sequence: CASSEGIPYEQYF.

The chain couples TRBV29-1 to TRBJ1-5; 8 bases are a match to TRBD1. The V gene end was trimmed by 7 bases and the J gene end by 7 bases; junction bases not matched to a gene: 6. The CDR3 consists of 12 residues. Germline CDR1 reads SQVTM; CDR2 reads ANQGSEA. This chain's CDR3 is CSARTGQQPQHF. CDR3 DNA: TGCAGCGCACGGACAGGGCAACAGCCCCAGCATTTT.

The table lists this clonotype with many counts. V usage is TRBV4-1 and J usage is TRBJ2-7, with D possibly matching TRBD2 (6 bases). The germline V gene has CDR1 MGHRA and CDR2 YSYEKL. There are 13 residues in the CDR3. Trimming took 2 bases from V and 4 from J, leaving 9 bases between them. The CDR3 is CASSQSSAYEQYF. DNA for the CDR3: TGCGCCAGCAGCCAATCTAGCGCGTACGAGCAGTACTTC.

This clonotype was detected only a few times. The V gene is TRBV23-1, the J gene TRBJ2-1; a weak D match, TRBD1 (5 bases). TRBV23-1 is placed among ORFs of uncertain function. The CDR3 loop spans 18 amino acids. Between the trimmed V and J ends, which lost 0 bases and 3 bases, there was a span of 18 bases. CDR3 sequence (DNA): TGCGCCAGCAGTCAATCGATCCCTCCCAGGGTACTCTACAATGAGCAGTTCTTC. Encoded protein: CASSQSIPPRVLYNEQFF.

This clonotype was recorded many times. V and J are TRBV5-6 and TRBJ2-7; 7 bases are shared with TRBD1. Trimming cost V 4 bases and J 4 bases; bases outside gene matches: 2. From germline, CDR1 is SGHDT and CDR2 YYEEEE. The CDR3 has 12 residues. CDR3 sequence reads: CASSGGQYEQYF. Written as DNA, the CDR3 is TGTGCCAGCAGCGGGGGACAGTACGAGCAGTACTTC.

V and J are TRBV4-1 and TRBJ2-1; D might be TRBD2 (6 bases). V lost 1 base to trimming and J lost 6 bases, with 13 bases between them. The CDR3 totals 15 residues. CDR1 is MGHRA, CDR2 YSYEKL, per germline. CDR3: CASSQGPASVNEQFF. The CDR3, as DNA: TGCGCCAGCAGCCAAGGCCCGGCTAGCGTCAATGAGCAGTTCTTC.

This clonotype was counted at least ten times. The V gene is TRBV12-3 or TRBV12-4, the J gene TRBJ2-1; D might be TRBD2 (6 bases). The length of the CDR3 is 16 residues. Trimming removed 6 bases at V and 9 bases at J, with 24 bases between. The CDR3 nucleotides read TGTGCCAGCAGGCGATTGGGCGGGACCCTCGAGGTTGAGCAGTTCTTC. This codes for CASRRLGGTLEVEQFF.

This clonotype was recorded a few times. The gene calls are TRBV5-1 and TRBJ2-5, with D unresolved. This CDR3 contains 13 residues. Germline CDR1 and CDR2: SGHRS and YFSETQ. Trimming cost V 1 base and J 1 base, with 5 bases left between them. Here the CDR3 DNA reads TGCGCCAGCAGCTTGCCGGCCCAAGAGACCCAGTACTTC. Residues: CASSLPAQETQYF.

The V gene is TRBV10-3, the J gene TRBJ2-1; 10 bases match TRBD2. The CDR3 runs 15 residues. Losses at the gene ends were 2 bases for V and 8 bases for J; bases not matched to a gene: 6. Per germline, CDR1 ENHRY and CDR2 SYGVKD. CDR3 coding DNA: TGTGCCATCAGTGAGCCTAGCGGGAGTTGGTATGAGCAGTTCTTC. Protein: CAISEPSGSWYEQFF.

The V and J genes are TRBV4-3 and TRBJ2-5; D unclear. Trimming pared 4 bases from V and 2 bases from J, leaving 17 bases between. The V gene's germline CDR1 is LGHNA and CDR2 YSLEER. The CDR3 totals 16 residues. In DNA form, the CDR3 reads TGCGCCAGCAGCCCCCACGGCCTAGGGCGGCAAGAGACCCAGTACTTC. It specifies CASSPHGLGRQETQYF.

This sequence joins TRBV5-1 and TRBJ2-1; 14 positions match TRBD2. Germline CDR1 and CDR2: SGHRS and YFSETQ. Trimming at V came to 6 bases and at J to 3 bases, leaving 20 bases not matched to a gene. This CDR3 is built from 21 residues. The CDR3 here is CASTVGLAGEGYRGSYNEQFF. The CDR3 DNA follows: TGCGCCAGCACCGTGGGACTAGCGGGAGAAGGATACAGAGGGAGCTACAATGAGCAGTTCTTC.

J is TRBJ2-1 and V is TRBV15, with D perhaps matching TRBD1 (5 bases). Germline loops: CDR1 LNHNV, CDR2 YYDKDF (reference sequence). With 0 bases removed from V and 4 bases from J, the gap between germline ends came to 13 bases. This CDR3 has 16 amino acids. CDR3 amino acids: CATSRDRGTRYNEQFF. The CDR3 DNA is TGTGCCACCAGCAGAGATAGGGGTACGAGGTACAATGAGCAGTTCTTC.

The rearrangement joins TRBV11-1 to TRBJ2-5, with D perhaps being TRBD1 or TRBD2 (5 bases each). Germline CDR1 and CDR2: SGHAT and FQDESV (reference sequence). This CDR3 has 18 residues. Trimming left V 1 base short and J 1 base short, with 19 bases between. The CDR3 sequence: CASSLVWAERGIQETQYF. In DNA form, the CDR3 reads TGTGCCAGCAGCTTAGTATGGGCGGAGAGGGGAATCCAAGAGACCCAGTACTTC.

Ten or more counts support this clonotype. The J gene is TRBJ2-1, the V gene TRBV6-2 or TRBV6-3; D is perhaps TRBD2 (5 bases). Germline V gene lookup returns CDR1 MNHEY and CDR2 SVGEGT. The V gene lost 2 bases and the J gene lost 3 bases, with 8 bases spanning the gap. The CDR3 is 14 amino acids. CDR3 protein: CASSYLARYNEQFF. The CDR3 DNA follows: TGTGCCAGCAGTTACCTAGCTCGCTACAATGAGCAGTTCTTC.

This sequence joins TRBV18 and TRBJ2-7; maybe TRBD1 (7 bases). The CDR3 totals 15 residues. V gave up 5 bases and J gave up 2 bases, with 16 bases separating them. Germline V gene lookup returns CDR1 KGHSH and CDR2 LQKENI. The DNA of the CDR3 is TGTGCCAGCTCATTAGGACAGGAGGGCGCCTACGAGCAGTACTTC. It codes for CASSLGQEGAYEQYF. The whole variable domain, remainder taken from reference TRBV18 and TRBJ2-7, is NAGVMQNPRHLVRRRGQEARLRCSPMKGHSHVYWYRQLPEEGLKFMVYLQKENIIDESGMPKERFSAEFPKEGPSILRIQQVVRGDSAAYFCASSLGQEGAYEQYFGPGTRLTVT.

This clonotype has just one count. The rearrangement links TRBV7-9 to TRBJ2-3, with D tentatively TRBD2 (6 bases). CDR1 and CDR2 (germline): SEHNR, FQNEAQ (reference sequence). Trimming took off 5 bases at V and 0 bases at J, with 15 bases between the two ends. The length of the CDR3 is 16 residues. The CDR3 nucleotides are TGTGCCAGCAGCCCCAACCCGGGAGCCAGCACAGATACGCAGTATTTT. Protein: CASSPNPGASTDTQYF.

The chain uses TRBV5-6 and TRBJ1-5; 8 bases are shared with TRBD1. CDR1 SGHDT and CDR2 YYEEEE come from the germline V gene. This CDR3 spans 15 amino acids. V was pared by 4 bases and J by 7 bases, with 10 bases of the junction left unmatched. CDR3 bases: TGTGCCAGCAGCAAAAAGACAGGGGTGCTACAGCCCCAGCATTTT. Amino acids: CASSKKTGVLQPQHF. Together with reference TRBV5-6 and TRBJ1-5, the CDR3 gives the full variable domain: DAGVTQSPTHLIKTRGQQVTLRCSPKSGHDTVSWYQQALGQGPQFIFQYYEEEERQRGNFPDRFSGHQFPNYSSELNVNALLLGDSALYLCASSKKTGVLQPQHFGDGTRLSIL.

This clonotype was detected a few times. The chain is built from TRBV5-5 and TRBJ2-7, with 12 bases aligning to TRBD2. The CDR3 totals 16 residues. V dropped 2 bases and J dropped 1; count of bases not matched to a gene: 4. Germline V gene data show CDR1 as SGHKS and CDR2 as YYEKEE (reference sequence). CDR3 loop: CASSLYGLAGSYEQYF. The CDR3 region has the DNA TGTGCCAGCAGCTTATACGGACTAGCGGGGTCCTACGAGCAGTACTTC.

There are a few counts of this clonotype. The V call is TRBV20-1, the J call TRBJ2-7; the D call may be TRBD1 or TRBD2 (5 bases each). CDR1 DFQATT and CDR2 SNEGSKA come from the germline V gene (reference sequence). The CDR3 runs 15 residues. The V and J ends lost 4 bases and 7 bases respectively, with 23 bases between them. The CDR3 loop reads CSATKGEGPAGEQYF. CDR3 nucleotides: TGCAGTGCTACTAAAGGAGAGGGACCCGCTGGAGAGCAGTACTTC.

CDR3 DNA sequence: TGTGCCAGCAGCCAAGGGCCCGACACAAGGACTAGCGGGAGGCCCTCAACTGATGAGCAGTTCTTC. Encoded protein: CASSQGPDTRTSGRPSTDEQFF. This sequence joins TRBV3-1 and TRBJ2-1; 14 bases align to TRBD2. The V and J ends lost 1 base and 8 bases, in that order; junction bases with no gene match: 22. The germline gives CDR1 LGHDT, CDR2 YNNKEL (reference sequence). The CDR3 extends over 22 amino acids.

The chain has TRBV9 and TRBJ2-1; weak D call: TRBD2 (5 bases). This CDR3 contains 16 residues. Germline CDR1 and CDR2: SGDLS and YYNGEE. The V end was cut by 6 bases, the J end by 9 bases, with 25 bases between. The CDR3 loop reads CASTRSRTPLGSEQFF. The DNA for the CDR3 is TGTGCCAGCACCCGCAGCAGGACCCCTTTAGGGAGTGAGCAGTTCTTC. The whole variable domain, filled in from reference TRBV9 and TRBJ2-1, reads DSGVTQTPKHLITATGQRVTLRCSPRSGDLSVYWYQQSLDQGLQFLIQYYNGEERAKGNILERFSAQQFPDLHSELNLSSLELGDSALYFCASTRSRTPLGSEQFFGPGTRLTVL.

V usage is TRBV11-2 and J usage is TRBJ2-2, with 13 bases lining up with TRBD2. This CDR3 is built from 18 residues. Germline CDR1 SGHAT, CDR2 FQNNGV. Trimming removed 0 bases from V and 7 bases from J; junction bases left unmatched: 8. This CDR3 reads CASSLEELAGGPNGELFF. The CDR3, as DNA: TGTGCCAGCAGCTTAGAGGAACTAGCGGGAGGGCCGAACGGGGAGCTGTTTTTT. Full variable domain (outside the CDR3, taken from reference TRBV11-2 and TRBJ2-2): EAGVAQSPRYKIIEKRQSVAFWCNPISGHATLYWYQQILGQGPKLLIQFQNNGVVDDSQLPKDRFSAERLKGVDSTLKIQPAKLEDSAVYLCASSLEELAGGPNGELFFGEGSRLTVL.

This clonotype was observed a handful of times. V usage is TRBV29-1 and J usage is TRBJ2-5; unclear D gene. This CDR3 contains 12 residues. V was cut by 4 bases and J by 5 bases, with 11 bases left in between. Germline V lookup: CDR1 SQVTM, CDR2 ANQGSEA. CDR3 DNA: TGCAGCGTTGGAGGCCTCGGTGAGACCCAGTACTTC. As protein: CSVGGLGETQYF.